The clone carrying this T cell receptor (beta chain) was detected ten times or more. The CDR3 sequence is 14 residues long. CDR1 and CDR2 (germline): MDHEN, SYDVKM. Trimming removed 8 bases from V and 6 bases from J, with 17 bases in between. The data were obtained in a study of regulatory T cells in long-lasting Graves disease. Time point defined: newly diagnosed GD, antithyroid drugs for less than 3 months. Generation of the TCR library employed RNA extracted from PBMCs. TCR beta libraries were built with iRepertoire HTBI primers and Arm-PCR of CDR3 regions. TCRdb analysed the multiplex PCR reads with MiXCR anew, one entry per CDR3 protein. This sample yields under 450,000 distinct CDR3 sequences, of which approximately 10% are seen a single time; approximately 17% belongs to the top ten. These data are also associated with another study on T cells in Graves' hyperthyroidism and ophthalmopathy. As that report states: The model anticipated ophthalmopathy a median about 6.5 months pre-onset.

The gene calls are TRBV28 and TRBJ2-1, with D unresolved. This specimen was peripheral blood mononuclear cells (PBMCs), taken at new diagnosis, from a patient treated with antithyroid drugs. This sequence was found in a woman aged 18-29 years with Graves disease. The CDR3 protein is CASWGSGRRNEQFF. The CDR3 coding sequence is TGTGCCAGCTGGGGATCGGGCAGGCGCAATGAGCAGTTCTTC.